Below, one T cell receptor (beta chain) is given with its context. Profiling relied on immunoSEQ multiplex PCR, and the TCRdb table lists in-frame clones only, not all of them. The table includes about 77,000 clones, around 91% detected once. This sample stems from a study of T cell changes during pregnancy in multiple sclerosis. The source material was peripheral blood, sampled before pregnancy. The sequence was obtained from a female donor with multiple sclerosis, enrolled in a pregnancy study.

Here the CDR3 reads CASSAAGRYEQYF. CDR3 sequence (DNA): TGTGCCAGCAGCGCAGCGGGGAGGTACGAGCAGTACTTC. This chain joins TRBV28 and TRBJ2-7; 7 bases line up with TRBD2. The trim removed 6 bases at V and 4 bases at J, leaving 6 bases unmatched. Germline CDR1 and CDR2: MDHEN and SYDVKM. This CDR3 has 13 residues.